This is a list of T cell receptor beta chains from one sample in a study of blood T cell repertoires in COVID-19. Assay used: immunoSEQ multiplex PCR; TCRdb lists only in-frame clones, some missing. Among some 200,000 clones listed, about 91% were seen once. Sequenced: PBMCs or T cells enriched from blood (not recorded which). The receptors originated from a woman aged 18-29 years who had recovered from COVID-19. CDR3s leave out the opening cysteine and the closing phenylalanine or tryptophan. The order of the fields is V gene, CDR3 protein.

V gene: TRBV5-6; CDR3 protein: ASSPATGENYGYT
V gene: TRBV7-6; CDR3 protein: ASSLLTQATNEKLF
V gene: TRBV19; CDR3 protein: ASRERGALDGYT
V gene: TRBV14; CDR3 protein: ASSLTGGGRGNEQF
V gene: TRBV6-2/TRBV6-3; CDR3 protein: ASSGGQGNGYSNQPQH
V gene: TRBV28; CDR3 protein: ASSLGPGLERGTQY
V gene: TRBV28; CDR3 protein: ASSLWGPSYEQY
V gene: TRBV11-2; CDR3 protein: ASSSGDRAQETQY
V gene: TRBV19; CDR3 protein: ASRLAGGGINEQF
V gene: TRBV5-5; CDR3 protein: ASSFTGSGIYEQY
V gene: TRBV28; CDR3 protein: ASSGIRYGYT
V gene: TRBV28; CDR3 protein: ASSLRGSTHYEQY
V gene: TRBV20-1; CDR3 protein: SSLAIEQF
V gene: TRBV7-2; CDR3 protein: ASSFLGQGLGGYT
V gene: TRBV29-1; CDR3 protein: SVDGIAGGLLLETQY
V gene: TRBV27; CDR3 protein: ASSFPGAWDEQY
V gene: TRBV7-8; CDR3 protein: ASSLRGGLSGETQY
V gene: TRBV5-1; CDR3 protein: ASSLERRRHNEQF
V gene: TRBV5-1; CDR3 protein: ASSFSGARGLTEAF
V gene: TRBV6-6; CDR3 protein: ASSYGGTSETQY
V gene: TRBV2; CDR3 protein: ASSEVTRGYGYT
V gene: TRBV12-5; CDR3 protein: ASGSTGTAYTDTQY
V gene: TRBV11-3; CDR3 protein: ASRMGGSSGGDEQF
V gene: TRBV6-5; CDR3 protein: ASSRGNGNFQF